This T cell receptor (beta chain) was captured by sequencing in a study of T cell responses to AZD1222 COVID-19 vaccine. Study summary: The analysis combined second doses at about 4 or about 12 weeks.

As concerns this clone: No antigen is known for it.

TCRdb's table, derived via immunoSEQ multiplex PCR, lists solely in-frame clones and lacks some. The data show roughly 84,000 clones, 70% to 90% seen once. Germline V gene lookup returns CDR1 SGHVS and CDR2 FNYEAQ. This CDR3 comprises 17 residues. V shed 1 base and J shed 0 bases, with 12 bases lying between them. Study-level points and caveats: CD4 TCRs linked to vaccination spanned spike, dominating at 160-218 and 743-854. Repertoires were obtained only post-peak T cell response. Most donors were white British, females outnumbered males, and clonal diversity was possibly underestimated.

The chain joins TRBV7-6 to TRBJ1-4; D remains unclear. The sequence came from an adult in good health. Here the sequenced sample was peripheral blood, taken on day 0 of AZD1222 vaccination. Here the CDR3 reads CASSLGVRRTTNEKLFF. The CDR3 DNA reads TGTGCCAGCAGCTTAGGGGTCCGGAGAACAACTAATGAAAAACTGTTTTTT. Full variable domain (missing parts from reference TRBV7-6 and TRBJ1-4): GAGVSQSPRYKVTKRGQDVALRCDPISGHVSLYWYRQALGQGPEFLTYFNYEAQQDKSGLPNDRFSAERPEGSISTLTIQRTEQRDSAMYRCASSLGVRRTTNEKLFFGSGTQLSVL.